The rows below give T cell receptor beta chains drawn from one sample of a study of T cell responses to AZD1222 COVID-19 vaccine. Only in-frame clones appear in the TCRdb table, and some are missing; sequencing was by immunoSEQ multiplex PCR. The table shows 95,000 to 150,000 clones, with 75% to 90% occurring only once. Sample: peripheral blood, taken on day 0 of AZD1222 vaccination. All receptors derive from an adult in good health. CDR3s include the opening cysteine and the closing phenylalanine or tryptophan. The D gene is left open where the match is weak. Some rows mark clone size as missing; the rest say once, few, many or name a class of expanded clone.

d_call | j_call | cdr3_length | v_call | clone_size | cdr3_aa | cdr3_nt
- | TRBJ2-4 | 15 | TRBV5-1 | - | CASSLGGSSKNIQYF | TGCGCCAGCAGCTTGGGGGGGTCTTCCAAAAACATTCAGTACTTC
- | TRBJ1-6 | 13 | TRBV6-1 | - | CASSEAVGSPLHF | TGTGCCAGCAGTGAAGCGGTGGGTTCACCCCTCCACTTT
- | TRBJ2-2 | 13 | TRBV7-8 | - | CASKPRASGELFF | TGTGCCAGCAAGCCCCGAGCGTCCGGGGAGCTGTTTTTT
- | TRBJ2-5 | 13 | TRBV7-2 | once | CASSSKGQETQYF | TGTGCCAGCAGCTCGAAGGGGCAAGAGACCCAGTACTTC
- | TRBJ1-2 | 12 | TRBV19 | - | CASLGRHYGYTF | TGTGCCAGTTTAGGTAGGCACTATGGCTACACCTTC
- | TRBJ1-2 | 12 | TRBV28 | - | CASSQAGYGYTF | TGTGCCAGCAGTCAAGCAGGGTATGGCTACACCTTC
- | TRBJ2-1 | 13 | TRBV6-5 | - | CASILADSAEQFF | TGTGCCAGCATCTTGGCCGACTCCGCGGAGCAGTTCTTC
- | TRBJ2-7 | 15 | TRBV28 | - | CASSPTGQFTYEQYF | TGTGCCAGCAGCCCGACGGGGCAGTTTACCTACGAGCAGTACTTC
- | TRBJ1-5 | 13 | TRBV5-5 | - | CASSQGGNQPQHF | TGTGCCAGCAGCCAGGGTGGCAATCAGCCCCAGCATTTT
- | TRBJ2-1 | 14 | TRBV6-5 | - | CASRTRRGGNEQFF | TGTGCCAGCAGAACCCGCAGGGGGGGCAATGAGCAGTTCTTC
TRBD2 | TRBJ2-5 | 14 | TRBV11-2 | - | CASTTTSGRETQYF | TGTGCCAGCACCACAACCAGCGGGAGGGAGACCCAGTACTTC
- | TRBJ2-7 | 14 | TRBV7-2 | - | CASSSLDSSYEQYF | TGTGCCAGCAGCTCGTTGGACAGCTCCTACGAGCAGTACTTC
- | TRBJ2-4 | 17 | TRBV15 | - | CATSRAVGVLAKNIQYF | TGTGCCACCAGCAGAGCCGTTGGGGTCCTAGCCAAAAACATTCAGTACTTC
- | TRBJ2-1 | 16 | TRBV19 | - | CASSIGAGLSYNEQFF | TGTGCCAGTAGTATAGGGGCGGGACTCTCCTACAATGAGCAGTTCTTC
TRBD1 | TRBJ2-1 | 19 | TRBV19 | - | CASSTPRQGRLLSYNEQFF | TGTGCCAGTAGTACCCCCCGACAGGGTCGCCTTCTCTCCTACAATGAGCAGTTCTTC
TRBD1 | TRBJ2-1 | 15 | TRBV27 | - | CASTQGTGALNEQFF | TGTGCCAGCACCCAAGGGACAGGGGCGTTGAATGAGCAGTTCTTC
- | TRBJ2-5 | 12 | TRBV5-1 | - | CASSLVGETQYF | TGCGCCAGCAGCTTGGTGGGAGAGACCCAGTACTTC
- | TRBJ1-4 | 16 | TRBV5-6 | - | CASSETGQATNEKLFF | TGTGCCAGCAGCGAGACCGGCCAGGCAACTAATGAAAAACTGTTTTTT
- | TRBJ2-5 | 13 | TRBV27 | - | CASRGWGAETQYF | TGTGCCAGCAGGGGGTGGGGGGCGGAGACCCAGTACTTC
- | TRBJ2-1 | 12 | TRBV2 | - | CASTGTYNEQFF | TGTGCCTCTACAGGGACCTACAATGAGCAGTTCTTC
TRBD1 | TRBJ2-7 | 14 | TRBV5-1 | few | CASSLQGAGNEQYF | TGCGCCAGCAGCTTACAGGGGGCTGGAAACGAGCAGTACTTC
- | TRBJ1-2 | 13 | TRBV4-1 | few | CASSQNRNYGYTF | TGCGCCAGCAGCCAGAACCGTAACTATGGCTACACCTTC
- | TRBJ2-4 | 16 | TRBV2 | - | CASRPGGARAKNIQYF | TGTGCCAGCAGGCCTGGGGGGGCGCGAGCCAAAAACATTCAGTACTTC
- | TRBJ2-1 | 20 | TRBV15 | once | CATSRDLKTKSLSSYNEQFF | TGTGCCACCAGCAGAGACCTCAAGACAAAGTCTCTAAGCTCCTACAATGAGCAGTTCTTC
TRBD1 | TRBJ1-1 | 16 | TRBV11-2 | - | CASSPGTGGLDTEAFF | TGTGCCAGCAGCCCAGGGACAGGGGGCTTGGACACTGAAGCTTTCTTT
TRBD2 | TRBJ2-1 | 18 | TRBV4-3 | - | CASSQVRGRASRYNEQFF | TGCGCCAGCAGCCAAGTCCGGGGGAGGGCCTCCCGCTACAATGAGCAGTTCTTC
- | TRBJ1-2 | 13 | TRBV28 | - | CASSLGGFYGYTF | TGTGCCAGCAGCCTCGGGGGGTTCTATGGCTACACCTTC
TRBD2 | TRBJ2-3 | 16 | TRBV9 | - | CASSVVPSGRTDTQYF | TGTGCCAGCAGCGTAGTTCCTAGCGGGAGGACAGATACGCAGTATTTT
TRBD1 | TRBJ1-2 | 13 | TRBV27 | - | CASSFLQGAGYTF | TGTGCCAGCAGTTTCCTACAGGGGGCGGGCTACACCTTC
- | TRBJ2-7 | 15 | TRBV6-5 | few | CASSYSGQDRYEQYF | TGTGCCAGCAGTTACTCGGGGCAGGATAGGTACGAGCAGTACTTC
TRBD1 | TRBJ2-1 | 12 | TRBV5-1 | - | CASSANRGQQFF | TGCGCCAGCAGCGCGAACAGGGGGCAGCAGTTCTTC
- | TRBJ1-4 | 14 | TRBV11-2 | once | CASSLEGSNEKLFF | TGTGCCAGCAGCTTGGAGGGGAGTAATGAAAAACTGTTTTTT
TRBD1 | TRBJ2-7 | 12 | TRBV27 | once | CASSRGPYEQYF | TGTGCCAGCAGTAGGGGGCCCTACGAGCAGTACTTC
- | TRBJ2-3 | 16 | TRBV15 | - | CATSITPGKQADTQYF | TGTGCCACCAGCATTACCCCCGGGAAACAGGCAGATACGCAGTATTTT
- | TRBJ1-2 | 15 | TRBV7-2 | - | CASSLGFDGNYGYTF | TGTGCCAGCAGCTTAGGGTTTGACGGTAACTATGGCTACACCTTC
TRBD1 | TRBJ1-5 | 17 | TRBV19 | - | CASSIRETGVGHQPQHF | TGTGCCAGTAGTATAAGGGAGACAGGGGTTGGGCATCAGCCCCAGCATTTT
TRBD2 | TRBJ2-1 | 15 | TRBV2 | - | CASSPTSGGANEQFF | TGTGCCAGCAGTCCGACTAGCGGGGGGGCCAATGAGCAGTTCTTC
- | TRBJ2-7 | 12 | TRBV29-1 | - | CSVGPPGYEQYF | TGCAGCGTTGGCCCACCGGGGTACGAGCAGTACTTC
- | TRBJ2-3 | 12 | TRBV7-2 | - | CASSPVGGTQYF | TGTGCCAGCAGCCCAGTAGGGGGGACGCAGTATTTT
- | TRBJ2-7 | 15 | TRBV6-5 | - | CASSYRHTSSYEQYF | TGTGCCAGCAGTTACAGACACACGAGCTCCTACGAGCAGTACTTC
TRBD2 | TRBJ2-1 | 17 | TRBV3-1/TRBV3-2 | - | CASSRSVGLAGGREQFF | TGTGCCAGCAGCCGGAGTGTCGGACTAGCGGGGGGAAGGGAGCAGTTCTTC
TRBD2 | TRBJ2-3 | 19 | TRBV10-1 | - | CASSEGPSTSGSAEDTQYF | TGCGCCAGCAGTGAGGGGCCATCTACTAGCGGGAGTGCGGAAGATACGCAGTATTTT
- | TRBJ1-3 | 15 | TRBV5-5 | - | CASSVARAFGNTIYF | TGTGCCAGCAGTGTAGCCAGGGCCTTCGGAAACACCATATATTTT
- | TRBJ1-2 | 13 | TRBV27 | - | CASSPGTSYGYTF | TGTGCCAGCAGTCCCGGGACAAGCTATGGCTACACCTTC
- | TRBJ2-7 | 17 | TRBV28 | - | CASSLSSAWRTSYEQYF | TGTGCCAGCAGTTTGTCATCCGCTTGGCGGACCTCCTACGAGCAGTACTTC
TRBD1 | TRBJ1-1 | 14 | TRBV5-1 | - | CASSPGQGFTEAFF | TGCGCCAGCAGCCCTGGACAGGGGTTCACTGAAGCTTTCTTT
- | TRBJ2-7 | 13 | TRBV7-9 | few | CASSFPGGDEQYF | TGTGCCAGCAGCTTTCCCGGAGGGGACGAGCAGTACTTC
- | TRBJ1-5 | 24 | TRBV7-5 | - | CVRSLLGIGARDSHFFYSNQPQHF | TGTGTCAGAAGCTTATTAGGCATTGGGGCGAGGGACAGCCACTTCTTTTATAGCAATCAGCCCCAGCATTTT
TRBD2 | TRBJ2-1 | 16 | TRBV27 | - | CASSLLAGSSYNEQFF | TGTGCCAGCAGTCTGTTAGCGGGAAGCTCCTACAATGAGCAGTTCTTC
TRBD1 | TRBJ1-1 | 14 | TRBV7-9 | - | CASSRLGQGAGAFF | TGTGCCAGCAGCAGACTAGGACAGGGGGCTGGAGCTTTCTTT
TRBD1 | TRBJ1-6 | 14 | TRBV19 | - | CASSPTGGNSPLHF | TGTGCCAGTAGTCCGACAGGGGGTAATTCACCCCTCCACTTT
- | TRBJ2-7 | 12 | TRBV20-1 | - | CSASRWAGEQYF | TGCAGTGCTAGTAGGTGGGCGGGGGAGCAGTACTTC
- | TRBJ1-4 | 18 | TRBV10-3 | - | CAISESGVISSLDEKLFF | TGTGCCATCAGTGAGTCGGGAGTAATTAGTAGCCTTGATGAAAAACTGTTTTTT
- | TRBJ1-5 | 14 | TRBV5-6 | once | CASSLGSSNQPQHF | TGTGCCAGCAGCTTAGGTTCAAGCAATCAGCCCCAGCATTTT
- | TRBJ2-3 | 16 | TRBV7-8 | - | CASSLEGGASTDTQYF | TGTGCCAGCAGCTTAGAAGGCGGGGCTAGCACAGATACGCAGTATTTT